The 31 T cell receptor beta chains below come from one sample, sequenced in a study of cytomegalovirus exposure and HLA in healthy donors. PCR employed 60 Vbeta and 13 Jbeta primers. The method was immunoSEQ multiplex PCR; TCRdb's version includes in-frame clones alone and lacks a portion of them. The sample consists of about 180,000 clones, over 65% of them appearing once. The specimen sequenced was PBMCs. Receptor source: a young man in good health and CMV-seronegative.

This clone was seen just once. In nucleotides, the CDR3 is TGTGCCAGTATGCATGGGGGGGGCCTCAATCAGCCCCAGCATTTT. Translating gives CASMHGGGLNQPQHF. This rearrangement joins TRBV19 to TRBJ1-5; TRBD1 is a possible D gene (6 bases). The CDR3 sequence is 15 residues long. In germline, CDR1 is LNHDA, CDR2 SQIVND (reference sequence). Trimming removed 7 bases from V and 3 bases from J, with 16 bases in between.

This chain connects TRBV9 to TRBJ2-7, with D tentatively TRBD2 (7 bases). The ends were cut back, 0 bases at V and 2 bases at J, with 15 bases in the middle. This CDR3 contains 16 residues. Germline CDR1 SGDLS, CDR2 YYNGEE. CDR3 bases: TGTGCCAGCAGCGTAGAAGGAGGGGGGGCCCCCTACGAGCAGTACTTC. It yields the protein CASSVEGGGAPYEQYF. The full variable domain, with the rest looked up from reference TRBV9 and TRBJ2-7, is DSGVTQTPKHLITATGQRVTLRCSPRSGDLSVYWYQQSLDQGLQFLIQYYNGEERAKGNILERFSAQQFPDLHSELNLSSLELGDSALYFCASSVEGGGAPYEQYFGPGTRLTVT.

This clone has just a few counts. The chain recombines TRBV27 with TRBJ1-4; 7 bases agree with TRBD1. Germline V gene sequence: CDR1 MNHEY, CDR2 SMNVEV (reference sequence). The length of the CDR3 is 14 residues. The trim removed 5 bases at V and 8 bases at J, leaving 8 bases unmatched. The CDR3 sequence: CASSPRGVGEKLFF. The CDR3, as DNA: TGTGCCAGCAGTCCCAGGGGGGTAGGGGAAAAACTGTTTTTT.

This clone appeared once. V and J are TRBV2 and TRBJ2-5, with 8 positions matching TRBD1. The V gene end was trimmed by 7 bases and the J gene end by 5 bases; junction bases not matched to a gene: 6. Germline V gene sequence: CDR1 SNHLY, CDR2 FYNNEI. CDR3 length equals 13 residues. In nucleotides, the CDR3 is TGTGCCAGCAATCCAGGGGGCACGGAGACCCAGTACTTC. This gives the protein CASNPGGTETQYF.

V and J are TRBV6-1 and TRBJ2-2; tentative D call: TRBD1 (6 bases). CDR1 MNHNS and CDR2 SASEGT come from the germline V gene. With 4 bases removed from V and 1 base from J, the gap between germline ends came to 10 bases. The CDR3 covers 15 residues. CDR3 sequence (DNA): TGTGCCAGCAGTGGGGTGACAGGGAACACCGGGGAGCTGTTTTTT. Amino acids: CASSGVTGNTGELFF.

The V gene is TRBV6-1, the J gene TRBJ1-5; 7 positions agree with TRBD1. V dropped 6 bases and J dropped 5; count of bases not matched to a gene: 7. In germline, CDR1 is MNHNS, CDR2 SASEGT. The CDR3 length is 14 residues. CDR3 bases: TGTGCCAGCAGCTTTACTGACAGGGATCAGCCCCAGCATTTT. Its translation is CASSFTDRDQPQHF.

The chain is built from TRBV28 and TRBJ1-4; no clear D. The CDR3 loop spans 17 amino acids. Per the germline V gene, CDR1 is MDHEN and CDR2 is SYDVKM. V was pared by 7 bases and J by 4 bases, with 22 bases between. The CDR3: CASTPRGGGSNNEKLFF. The CDR3 DNA follows: TGTGCCAGCACCCCAAGAGGTGGAGGGTCCAATAATGAAAAACTGTTTTTT.

The V call is TRBV13, the J call TRBJ1-1; D not resolved. The V end was cut by 6 bases, the J end by 2 bases, with 19 bases between. Germline V gene data show CDR1 as PRHDT and CDR2 as FYEKMQ (reference sequence). CDR3 size: 16 residues. The CDR3 nucleotides are TGTGCCAGCAGTTCCGGCTCCCGCCAGGTCAACACTGAAGCTTTCTTT. Protein: CASSSGSRQVNTEAFF.

The chain carries TRBV2 and TRBJ1-1; possible D gene TRBD1, 5 bases. The CDR3 loop spans 13 amino acids. Germline V gene data show CDR1 as SNHLY and CDR2 as FYNNEI. V was trimmed by 5 bases and J by 3 bases, leaving 10 bases between them. The CDR3 nucleotides are TGTGCCAGCAGTCGACAGTTGGACACTGAAGCTTTCTTT. Its protein product is CASSRQLDTEAFF.

The chain is built from TRBV5-1 and TRBJ1-2; 10 positions agree with TRBD1. Losses at the gene ends were 4 bases for V and 2 bases for J; bases not matched to a gene: 2. Looked up from germline, CDR1 is SGHRS and CDR2 is YFSETQ. The CDR3 is 14 amino acids. Written as DNA, the CDR3 is TGCGCCAGCAGCCCGGGACAGGGGAACTATGGCTACACCTTC. This codes for CASSPGQGNYGYTF.

The V gene is TRBV6-5, the J gene TRBJ1-2, with 8 bases that match TRBD1. The V gene end was trimmed by 6 bases and the J gene end by 1 base; junction bases not matched to a gene: 7. CDR1 is MNHEY, CDR2 SVGAGI, per germline. The CDR3 extends over 15 amino acids. CDR3 in amino acids: CASRQTGVSNYGYTF. In DNA form, the CDR3 reads TGTGCCAGCAGACAGACAGGGGTCAGTAACTATGGCTACACCTTC.

The chain joins TRBV30 to TRBJ2-5; 11 bases match TRBD1. The J call could be wrong; TRBJ2-7 is a better fit for the DNA end. CDR3 length: 14 residues. Germline-derived CDR1 and CDR2 are GTSNPN and SVGIG (reference sequence). In nucleotides, the CDR3 is TGTGCCGGAAAAAGGAGGGGACAGGGGGTCGAGCAGTACTTC. Its protein is CAGKRRGQGVEQYF.

In this sample, this clone turned up once. The DNA of the CDR3 is TGCGCCAGCAGCTTGTCCATCGGACAGAACACTGAAGCTTTCTTT. Protein: CASSLSIGQNTEAFF. The chain has TRBV5-1 and TRBJ1-1, with D tentatively TRBD1 (5 bases). The CDR3 is 15 amino acids. The V end lost 1 base, the J end lost 1 base, and 11 bases lay between the germline ends. Germline CDR1 and CDR2: SGHRS and YFSETQ.

The gene calls are TRBV10-1 and TRBJ2-1; 16 nucleotides align to TRBD2. Germline CDR1 and CDR2: WNHNN and SYGVQD (reference sequence). Trimming cost V 6 bases and J 0 bases; bases outside gene matches: 5. The CDR3 has 18 residues. The CDR3 DNA reads as TGCGCCAGCAGACCGGGACTAGCGGGGGGGCACTCCTACAATGAGCAGTTCTTC. Translating it yields CASRPGLAGGHSYNEQFF.

This clone was counted once. The chain links TRBV28 to TRBJ1-2; tentative D call: TRBD1 (6 bases). This CDR3 is 17 amino acids long. V lost 4 bases and J 0 bases, leaving 18 bases between the germline ends. Germline loops: CDR1 MDHEN, CDR2 SYDVKM. The CDR3 nucleotides read TGTGCCAGCAGTTCCCCGACAGGTCCTCCAGCTAACTATGGCTACACCTTC. It encodes CASSSPTGPPANYGYTF.

The chain has TRBV28 and TRBJ1-5; TRBD1 matches 8 bases. V was pared by 5 bases and J by 4 bases, with 4 bases of the junction left unmatched. Germline-derived CDR1 and CDR2 are MDHEN and SYDVKM. This CDR3 is 14 amino acids long. Here the CDR3 DNA reads TGTGCCAGCAGTCGGACAGGGAGGAATCAGCCCCAGCATTTT. Translation: CASSRTGRNQPQHF.

The CDR3: CASNPQGVNTEAFF. CDR3 in DNA: TGTGCCAGCAATCCCCAGGGGGTCAACACTGAAGCTTTCTTT. This chain uses TRBV6-5 with TRBJ1-1; 7 bases align to TRBD1. The CDR3 length is 14 residues. Germline lookup yields CDR1 MNHEY and CDR2 SVGAGI. V lost 7 bases, J lost 2 bases, and 7 bases stayed unmatched.

The V gene is TRBV5-4, the J gene TRBJ1-2, with 11 nucleotides matching TRBD1. V was clipped by 4 bases and J by 3 bases; unmatched bases: 5. The CDR3 sequence is 15 residues long. CDR1 and CDR2 from the germline V gene are SGHNT and YYREEE (reference sequence). CDR3 sequence (DNA): TGTGCCAGCAGCAAAGGGACAGGGGGAGACTATGGCTACACCTTC. Translating it yields CASSKGTGGDYGYTF. Using reference TRBV5-4 and TRBJ1-2 for the parts outside the CDR3, the full variable domain is ETGVTQSPTHLIKTRGQQVTLRCSSQSGHNTVSWYQQALGQGPQFIFQYYREEENGRGNFPPRFSGLQFPNYSSELNVNALELDDSALYLCASSKGTGGDYGYTFGSGTRLTVV.

This clone was detected only once. The chain has TRBV25-1 and TRBJ2-5; D is uncertain. The V gene's germline CDR1 is MGHDK and CDR2 SYGVNS. The CDR3 extends over 13 amino acids. The V end lost 3 bases, the J end lost 1 base, and 6 bases lay between the germline ends. CDR3 protein: CASSDGLQETQYF. CDR3 in DNA: TGTGCCAGCAGTGATGGGCTCCAAGAGACCCAGTACTTC. The full variable domain, in which reference TRBV25-1 and TRBJ2-5 provide the parts outside the CDR3, is EADIYQTPRYLVIGTGKKITLECSQTMGHDKMYWYQQDPGMELHLIHYSYGVNSTEKGDLSSESTVSRIRTEHFPLTLESARPSHTSQYLCASSDGLQETQYFGPGTRLLVL.

The gene calls are TRBV10-3 and TRBJ2-1; 9 nucleotides agree with TRBD1. Germline-derived CDR1 and CDR2 are ENHRY and SYGVKD. The length of the CDR3 is 13 residues. The trim removed 5 bases at V and 7 bases at J, leaving 3 bases unmatched. The CDR3 sequence is CAISYDRGNEQFF. DNA for the CDR3: TGTGCCATCAGTTACGACAGGGGGAATGAGCAGTTCTTC.

The rearrangement uses TRBV27 and TRBJ2-7; TRBD2 is a possible D gene (5 bases). The CDR3 is made up of 14 amino acids. V dropped 6 bases and J dropped 11 bases, with 23 bases sitting between them. Germline values: CDR1 MNHEY, CDR2 SMNVEV (reference sequence). As DNA, the CDR3 is TGTGCCAGCAGCTCTATACCCCCGGGGTCCGGGGAGTACTTC. It encodes CASSSIPPGSGEYF.

This clone was counted a single time. V usage is TRBV4-1 and J usage is TRBJ2-7; D unclear. The CDR3 has 14 residues. Trimming pared 2 bases from V and 2 bases from J, leaving 10 bases between. The germline V gene has CDR1 MGHRA and CDR2 YSYEKL. The CDR3 loop is CASSQNGPTYEQYF. The CDR3 DNA follows: TGCGCCAGCAGCCAAAATGGCCCCACCTACGAGCAGTACTTC.

This chain uses TRBV28 with TRBJ2-1; D uncertain. The germline V gene has CDR1 MDHEN and CDR2 SYDVKM. The CDR3 is 16 residues long. Trimming cost V 2 bases and J 0 bases, with 11 bases left between them. The DNA for the CDR3 is TGTGCCAGCAGTTTAGGAGTTATCAGCTCCTACAATGAGCAGTTCTTC. As protein: CASSLGVISSYNEQFF.

The gene calls are TRBV5-1 and TRBJ1-2; D unclear. CDR1 and CDR2 (germline): SGHRS, YFSETQ. CDR3 length: 16 residues. V was trimmed by 0 bases and J by 4 bases, leaving 16 bases between them. CDR3: CASSLDPHSHPYGYTF. The CDR3, as DNA: TGCGCCAGCAGCTTGGATCCTCACTCCCACCCCTATGGCTACACCTTC.

This rearrangement joins TRBV7-9 to TRBJ2-1, with D uncertain. In germline, CDR1 is SEHNR, CDR2 FQNEAQ (reference sequence). V was trimmed by 3 bases and J by 5 bases, leaving 8 bases between them. The CDR3 has 13 residues. The CDR3 sequence is CASSFQLNNEQFF. CDR3 bases: TGTGCCAGCAGCTTCCAGTTAAACAATGAGCAGTTCTTC.

This clone was recorded a few times. The chain recombines TRBV6-1 with TRBJ1-2; weak D call: TRBD1 (6 bases). Per the germline V gene, CDR1 is MNHNS and CDR2 is SASEGT. The length of the CDR3 is 14 residues. V gave up 6 bases and J gave up 4 bases, with 15 bases separating them. CDR3 DNA: TGTGCCAGCAGCCAGTTACAGGGCTCCTATGGCTACACCTTC. It specifies CASSQLQGSYGYTF.

Comment on this clone: At one of its ends the junction is not consistent with the germline gene, which may arise from a read error. This chain links TRBV6-5 with TRBJ2-1; D unresolved. Germline V gene lookup returns CDR1 MNHEY and CDR2 SVGAGI. The CDR3 contains 14 residues. CDR3 DNA: TGTGCCAGCAGGTACTCGCCAGAATACAATGAGCAGTTCTTC. Residues: CASRYSPEYNEQFF.

The rearrangement uses TRBV21-1 and TRBJ1-5; whether TRBD1, the table's D call, matches the DNA was not checked. TRBV21-1 is a pseudogene. The CDR3 sequence is 16 residues long. CDR3 coding DNA: TGTGCCAGCAGCAAAGAAGGGGACAGGGAAAATCAGCCCCAGCATTTT. Translating gives CASSKEGDRENQPQHF.

The CDR3 DNA sequence: TGCGCCAGCAGCGATCGGGTGGGACTCTCCTACGAGCAGTACTTC. Amino acids: CASSDRVGLSYEQYF. V and J are TRBV5-1 and TRBJ2-7; D perhaps matches TRBD2 (6 bases). The V end was cut by 4 bases, the J end by 0 bases, with 14 bases between. The CDR3 is made up of 15 amino acids. From germline, CDR1 is SGHRS and CDR2 YFSETQ.

The chain recombines TRBV27 with TRBJ1-2; 10 bases fit TRBD1. The CDR3 has 15 residues. Germline V CDR1 and CDR2: MNHEY, SMNVEV (reference sequence). Trimming at V came to 6 bases and at J to 6 bases, leaving 10 bases not matched to a gene. The CDR3 sequence is CASRQMDRGSNGYTF. The CDR3 DNA reads as TGTGCCAGCAGACAAATGGACAGGGGGAGTAATGGCTACACCTTC.

The V gene is TRBV9, the J gene TRBJ2-1; TRBD2 matches at 13 bases. V was pared by 3 bases and J by 1 base, with 10 bases of the junction left unmatched. Germline values: CDR1 SGDLS, CDR2 YYNGEE. This CDR3 has 19 amino acids. The CDR3 is CASSGTGTSGDASYNEQFF. CDR3 in DNA: TGTGCCAGCAGCGGGACCGGGACTAGCGGGGATGCGTCCTACAATGAGCAGTTCTTC.